Given below is one TCR beta chain in context. This entry comes from a study of blood T cell repertoires in COVID-19. Study background: Collection of acute and convalescent COVID-19 samples took place in the United States, Italy and Spain.

Generated by immunoSEQ multiplex PCR, the TCRdb table keeps only in-frame clones and is missing some. The sample records about 260,000 clones, 87% being singletons. Trimming shortened V by 7 bases and J by 6 bases, and 12 bases separated the two germline ends. Germline assignment: CDR1 DFQATT and CDR2 SNEGSKA (reference sequence). This CDR3 is built from 11 residues. Sequences were obtained from peripheral blood. The clonotype originates from a woman aged 40 to 55 who had recovered from COVID-19. V is TRBV20-1 and J is TRBJ1-2; D not certain. The CDR3 here is CSVRGVDGYTF. CDR3 nucleotides: TGCAGTGTTCGCGGGGTTGATGGCTACACCTTC.